These T cell receptor beta chains were read from a single sample in a study of identical twins. One entry per CDR3 protein, called by TCRdb with MiXCR from the 5' RACE reads. This table holds 250,000 or so distinct CDR3 sequences, 7.5% found once. This sample was also put to use in a study of yellow fever vaccine responses in identical twins.

The material sequenced was CD8+ T cells sorted from blood. The source is a woman under 30 in good health. Both conserved end residues are part of each CDR3. Clone size is stated in some rows and not others, as once, few, many or a class when expanded.

>.|TRBV2|TRBJ1-1
CASPDGELNTEAFF
>.|TRBV5-1|TRBJ1-1
CASSFYGTEAFF
>few|TRBV7-2|TRBJ2-5
CASSLTGGSETQYF
>many|TRBV7-9|TRBJ2-1
CASSLTSGYYNEQFF
>few|TRBV2|TRBJ2-1
CASTPGEGIRYNEQFF
>many|TRBV3-1|TRBJ2-6
CASSQEGLSGANVLTF
>once|TRBV27|TRBJ2-3
CASSPMDRVTDTQYF
>.|TRBV27|TRBJ2-1
CASSLSSERNYNEQFF
>many|TRBV6-5|TRBJ2-2
CASSSERGPPGGSGRMANTGELFF
>.|TRBV6-5|TRBJ1-1
CASSYYSGNTEAFF
>.|TRBV27|TRBJ2-5
CASSLLRDRGRGETQYF
>.|TRBV7-9|TRBJ2-3
CASSPSQGTSTDTQYF
>few|TRBV27|TRBJ2-7
CASSWVAGGYEQYF
>.|TRBV7-9|TRBJ2-3
CASSFGSGISIDTQYF
>many|TRBV3-1|TRBJ2-1
CASSHSGVTYNEQFF
>.|TRBV28|TRBJ2-5
CASSSTPAGETQYF
>few|TRBV7-2|TRBJ2-5
CASSLALSGGIQETQYF
>few|TRBV5-6|TRBJ2-4
CASSLRGRGKNIQYF
>few|TRBV20-1|TRBJ2-3
CSARGGNEADTQYF
>many|TRBV12-3/TRBV12-4|TRBJ1-2
CASTKLGLRYGYTF
>many|TRBV2|TRBJ2-1
CASSILGGDEQFF
>few|TRBV2|TRBJ2-7
CASLDRVYEQYF
>many|TRBV4-1|TRBJ2-1
CASSLGLAGGLNNEQFF
>few|TRBV6-9|TRBJ1-3
CASSYFQQRNTIYF
>.|TRBV3-1|TRBJ1-1
CASSQTGAKLNTEAFF
>many|TRBV5-5|TRBJ1-1
CASRGSLGDTEAFF
>.|TRBV27|TRBJ2-2
CASSWRGRPGELFF
>many|TRBV27|TRBJ2-2
CASSSSLNGELFF
>few|TRBV29-1|TRBJ2-5
CSFTAGGGETQYF
>few|TRBV7-9|TRBJ2-1
CASSLGSDYNEQFF
>few|TRBV10-3|TRBJ1-1
CAISDPNTEAFF
>.|TRBV2|TRBJ2-3
CASSEARIPRGTDTQYF
>.|TRBV24-1|TRBJ2-2
CATSGDRGWGDTGELFF
>few|TRBV25-1|TRBJ2-7
CASSEAAVYSEQYF
>few|TRBV27|TRBJ1-1
CASSSHGVNTEAFF
>.|TRBV7-8|TRBJ1-1
CASSQTQNTEAFF
>many|TRBV9|TRBJ2-7
CASSGGQWYEQYF
>.|TRBV2|TRBJ2-1
CASSERVGHKPPYNEQFF
>.|TRBV6-1|TRBJ2-1
CASNVEGWTNNEQFF
>.|TRBV4-1|TRBJ2-1
CASSQEVGQGSEQFF
>.|TRBV3-1|TRBJ2-7
CASSQERWTGAYEQYF
>.|TRBV5-1|TRBJ2-7
CASSLASTGGVYEQYF
>many|TRBV6-5|TRBJ2-2
CASSVPNTGELFF
>few|TRBV12-3/TRBV12-4|TRBJ2-1
CASSAGLVMNEQFF
>many|TRBV7-8|TRBJ2-5
CASSLEEYRKETQYF
>many|TRBV5-1|TRBJ2-1
CASSLAGGPYEQFF
>few|TRBV7-9|TRBJ1-5
CASSLASEQGQPQHF
>few|TRBV7-6|TRBJ2-1
CASSISGAPNNEQFF
>few|TRBV5-1|TRBJ2-7
CASSLSPGFRNEQYF
>.|TRBV7-6|TRBJ2-1
CASSAGLVTFDYNEQFF
>many|TRBV12-3/TRBV12-4|TRBJ2-1
CASSPDGGNEQFF
>.|TRBV4-1|TRBJ2-3
CASSQKMPAAPDTQYF
>many|TRBV10-3|TRBJ2-1
CAISEEREGLQSSYNEQFF